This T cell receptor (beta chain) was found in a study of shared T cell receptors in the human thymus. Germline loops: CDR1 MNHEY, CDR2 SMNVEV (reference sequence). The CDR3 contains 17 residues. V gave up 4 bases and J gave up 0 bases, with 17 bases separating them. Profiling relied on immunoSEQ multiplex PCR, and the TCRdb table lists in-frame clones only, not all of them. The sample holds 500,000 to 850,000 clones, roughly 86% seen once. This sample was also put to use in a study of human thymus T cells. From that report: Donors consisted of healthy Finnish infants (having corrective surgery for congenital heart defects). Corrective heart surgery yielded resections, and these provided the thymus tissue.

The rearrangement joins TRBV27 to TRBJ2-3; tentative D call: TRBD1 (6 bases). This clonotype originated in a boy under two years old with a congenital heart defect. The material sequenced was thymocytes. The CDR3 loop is CASSSPRDTSSTDTQYF. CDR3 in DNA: TGTGCCAGCAGTTCCCCCAGGGACACCTCTAGCACAGATACGCAGTATTTT.